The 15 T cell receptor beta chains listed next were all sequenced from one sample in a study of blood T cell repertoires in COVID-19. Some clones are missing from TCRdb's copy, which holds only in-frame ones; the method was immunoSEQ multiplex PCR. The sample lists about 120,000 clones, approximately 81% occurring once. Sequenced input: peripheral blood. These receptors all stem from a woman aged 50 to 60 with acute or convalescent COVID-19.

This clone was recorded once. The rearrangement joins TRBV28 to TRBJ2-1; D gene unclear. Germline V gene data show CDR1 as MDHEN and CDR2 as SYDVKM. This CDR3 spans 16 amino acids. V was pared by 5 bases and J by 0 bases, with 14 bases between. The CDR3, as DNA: TGTGCCAGCAGTCCGCCCTCACAGATCTCCTACAATGAGCAGTTCTTC. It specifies CASSPPSQISYNEQFF.

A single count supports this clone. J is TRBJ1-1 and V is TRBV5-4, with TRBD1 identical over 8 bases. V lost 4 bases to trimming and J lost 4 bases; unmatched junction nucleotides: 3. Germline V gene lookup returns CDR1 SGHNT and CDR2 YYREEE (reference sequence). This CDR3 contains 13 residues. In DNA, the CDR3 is TGTGCCAGCAGCAAACAGGGGGGCACTGAAGCTTTCTTT. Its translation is CASSKQGGTEAFF. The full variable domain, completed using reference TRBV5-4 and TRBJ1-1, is ETGVTQSPTHLIKTRGQQVTLRCSSQSGHNTVSWYQQALGQGPQFIFQYYREEENGRGNFPPRFSGLQFPNYSSELNVNALELDDSALYLCASSKQGGTEAFFGQGTRLTVV.

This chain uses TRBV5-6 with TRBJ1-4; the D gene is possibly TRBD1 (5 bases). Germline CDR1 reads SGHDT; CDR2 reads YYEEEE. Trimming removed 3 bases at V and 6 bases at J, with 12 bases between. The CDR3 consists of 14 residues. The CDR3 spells CASSYIGADEKLFF. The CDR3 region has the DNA TGTGCCAGCAGCTACATAGGGGCAGATGAAAAACTGTTTTTT.

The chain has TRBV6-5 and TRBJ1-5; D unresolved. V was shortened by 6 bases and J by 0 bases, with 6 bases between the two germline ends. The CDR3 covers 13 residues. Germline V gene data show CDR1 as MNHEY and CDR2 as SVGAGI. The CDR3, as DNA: TGTGCCAGCAGACGGGGTAGCAATCAGCCCCAGCATTTT. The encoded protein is CASRRGSNQPQHF.

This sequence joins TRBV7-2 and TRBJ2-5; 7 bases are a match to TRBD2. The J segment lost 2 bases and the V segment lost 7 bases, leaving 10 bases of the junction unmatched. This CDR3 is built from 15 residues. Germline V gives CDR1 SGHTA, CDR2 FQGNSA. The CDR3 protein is CASTHQRGKQETQYF. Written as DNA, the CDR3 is TGTGCCAGCACCCACCAGCGGGGTAAACAAGAGACCCAGTACTTC.

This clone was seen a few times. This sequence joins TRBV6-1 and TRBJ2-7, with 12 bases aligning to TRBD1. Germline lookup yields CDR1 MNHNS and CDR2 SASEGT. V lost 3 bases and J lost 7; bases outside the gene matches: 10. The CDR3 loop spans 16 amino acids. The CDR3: CASSEVGGQGAEEQYF. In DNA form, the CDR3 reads TGTGCCAGCAGTGAGGTCGGGGGACAGGGGGCGGAGGAGCAGTACTTC.

For the CDR3, the DNA is TGTGCCAGCAGCCCACAAGCGGATCAGCCCCAGCATTTT. Translating gives CASSPQADQPQHF. This chain uses TRBV9 with TRBJ1-5; D call uncertain. Trimming took off 4 bases at V and 5 bases at J, with 10 bases between the two ends. The germline V gene has CDR1 SGDLS and CDR2 YYNGEE. The CDR3 sequence is 13 residues long. The entire variable domain, with the rest obtained from reference TRBV9 and TRBJ1-5, is as follows: DSGVTQTPKHLITATGQRVTLRCSPRSGDLSVYWYQQSLDQGLQFLIQYYNGEERAKGNILERFSAQQFPDLHSELNLSSLELGDSALYFCASSPQADQPQHFGDGTRLSIL.

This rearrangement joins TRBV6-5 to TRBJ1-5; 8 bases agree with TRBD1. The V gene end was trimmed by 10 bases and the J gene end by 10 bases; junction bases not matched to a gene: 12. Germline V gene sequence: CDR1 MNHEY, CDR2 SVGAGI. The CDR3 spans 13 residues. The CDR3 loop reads CATLDRANLPQHF. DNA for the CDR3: TGTGCCACCTTGGACAGGGCCAACCTACCCCAGCATTTT.

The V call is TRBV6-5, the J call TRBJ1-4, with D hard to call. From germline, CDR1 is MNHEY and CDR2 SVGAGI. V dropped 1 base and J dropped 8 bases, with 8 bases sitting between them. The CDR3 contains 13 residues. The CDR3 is CASSYFPGEKLFF. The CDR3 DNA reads TGTGCCAGCAGTTACTTCCCGGGAGAAAAACTGTTTTTT.

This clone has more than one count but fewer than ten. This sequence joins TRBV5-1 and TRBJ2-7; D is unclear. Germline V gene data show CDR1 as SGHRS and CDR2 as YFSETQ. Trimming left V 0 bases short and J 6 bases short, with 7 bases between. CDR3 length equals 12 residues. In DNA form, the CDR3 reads TGCGCCAGCAGCTTGGCCGGGTTCGAGCAGTACTTC. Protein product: CASSLAGFEQYF.

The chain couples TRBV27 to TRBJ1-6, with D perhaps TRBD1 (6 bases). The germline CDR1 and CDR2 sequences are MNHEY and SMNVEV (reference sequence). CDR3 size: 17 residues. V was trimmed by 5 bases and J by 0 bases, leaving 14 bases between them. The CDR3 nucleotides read TGTGCCAGCAGTCCCCAGCAGGGGAGCTCCTATAATTCACCCCTCCACTTT. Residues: CASSPQQGSSYNSPLHF.

This chain's CDR3 is CASATGEKGNQPQHF. The CDR3 DNA reads TGTGCCAGCGCAACAGGGGAGAAGGGCAATCAGCCCCAGCATTTT. V usage is TRBV28 and J usage is TRBJ1-5; 7 bases match TRBD1. V dropped 8 bases and J dropped 2; count of bases not matched to a gene: 9. The CDR3 is 15 amino acids. Germline CDR1 reads MDHEN; CDR2 reads SYDVKM.

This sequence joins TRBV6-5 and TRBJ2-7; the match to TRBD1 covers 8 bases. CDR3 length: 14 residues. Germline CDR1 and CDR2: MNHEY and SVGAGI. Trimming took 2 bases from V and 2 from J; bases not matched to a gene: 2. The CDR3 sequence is CASSYGTGPYEQYF. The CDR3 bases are TGTGCCAGCAGTTACGGGACAGGTCCCTACGAGCAGTACTTC.

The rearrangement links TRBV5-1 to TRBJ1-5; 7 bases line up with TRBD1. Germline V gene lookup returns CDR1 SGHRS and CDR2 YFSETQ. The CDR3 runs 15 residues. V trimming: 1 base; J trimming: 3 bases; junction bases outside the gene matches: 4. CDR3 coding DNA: TGCGCCAGCAGCTTGTCGGGACAGAACAATCAGCCCCAGCATTTT. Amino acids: CASSLSGQNNQPQHF.

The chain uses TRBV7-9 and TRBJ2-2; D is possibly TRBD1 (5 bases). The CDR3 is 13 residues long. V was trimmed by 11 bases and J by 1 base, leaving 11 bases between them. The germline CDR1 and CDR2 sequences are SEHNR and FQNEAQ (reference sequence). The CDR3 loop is CAFRTLNTGELFF. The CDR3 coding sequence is TGTGCCTTCCGGACACTGAACACCGGGGAGCTGTTTTTT.